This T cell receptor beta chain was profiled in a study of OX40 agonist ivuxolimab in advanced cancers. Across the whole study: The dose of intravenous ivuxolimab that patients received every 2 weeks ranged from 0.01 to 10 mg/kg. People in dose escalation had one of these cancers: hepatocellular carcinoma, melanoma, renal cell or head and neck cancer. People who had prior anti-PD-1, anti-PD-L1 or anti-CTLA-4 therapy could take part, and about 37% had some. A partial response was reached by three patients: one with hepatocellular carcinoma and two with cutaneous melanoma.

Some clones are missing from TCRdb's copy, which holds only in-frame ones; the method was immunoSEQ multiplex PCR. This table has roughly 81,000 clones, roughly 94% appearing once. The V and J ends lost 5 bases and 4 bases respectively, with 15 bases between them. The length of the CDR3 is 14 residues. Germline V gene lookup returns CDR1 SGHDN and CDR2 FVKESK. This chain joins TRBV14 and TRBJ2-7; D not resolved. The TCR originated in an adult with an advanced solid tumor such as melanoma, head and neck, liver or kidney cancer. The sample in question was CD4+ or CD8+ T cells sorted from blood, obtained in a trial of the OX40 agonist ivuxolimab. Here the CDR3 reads CASSNRAQPYEQYF. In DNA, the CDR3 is TGTGCCAGCAGCAACCGGGCCCAACCTTACGAGCAGTACTTC.